Presented here are 14 T cell receptor beta chains from one specimen sequenced in a study of cytomegalovirus exposure and HLA in healthy donors. Primers for the PCR totalled 60 Vbeta and 13 Jbeta. Sequenced by immunoSEQ multiplex PCR; TCRdb stores in-frame clones only, minus some. This sample has roughly 150,000 clones, with about two thirds found just once. The sequenced sample was PBMCs. These receptor sequences come from a man younger than 40 in good health and CMV-seropositive.

This chain uses TRBV11-2 with TRBJ1-1, with D unresolved. Deletions cut 0 bases from V and 12 bases from J, with 14 bases between. CDR1 is SGHAT and CDR2 is FQNNGV in the germline V gene. The CDR3 is 13 amino acids. The CDR3, as DNA: TGTGCCAGCAGCTTAGACTACCGGAACAGACCTTTCTTT. Residues: CASSLDYRNRPFF.

There are a few counts of this clone. The gene calls are TRBV15 and TRBJ1-5; D not resolved. With 5 bases removed from V and 6 bases from J, the gap between germline ends came to 14 bases. The CDR3 is 14 residues long. Germline CDR1 reads LNHNV; CDR2 reads YYDKDF (reference sequence). CDR3 protein: CATSLWPPGQPQHF. The DNA for the CDR3 is TGTGCCACCAGCTTATGGCCCCCGGGTCAGCCCCAGCATTTT.

This clone was picked up a small number of times. The chain combines TRBV7-9 with TRBJ1-1; no reliable D call. Between the trimmed V and J ends, which lost 3 bases and 10 bases, there was a span of 12 bases. CDR1 and CDR2 from the germline V gene are SEHNR and FQNEAQ (reference sequence). The CDR3 length is 12 residues. Here the CDR3 DNA reads TGTGCCAGCAGCTTCGACCCCGGAGCAGCTTTCTTT. Translating it yields CASSFDPGAAFF.

This clone came up a few times. The CDR3 is CASSKGQAPGEQYF. DNA for the CDR3: TGTGCCAGCAGTAAGGGACAGGCCCCTGGCGAGCAGTACTTC. The chain has TRBV27 and TRBJ2-5, with 8 bases aligning to TRBD1. Judging by the DNA end, TRBJ2-7 fits better; the J call may be wrong. This CDR3 is 14 amino acids long. CDR1 MNHEY and CDR2 SMNVEV come from the germline V gene (reference sequence).

This clone was seen only once. The genes are TRBV14 and TRBJ1-4; a weak D match, TRBD1 (6 bases). The germline CDR1 and CDR2 sequences are SGHDN and FVKESK. V was pared by 4 bases and J by 3 bases, with 6 bases between. The CDR3 is 13 amino acids. Here the CDR3 DNA reads TGTGCCAGCAGCCGGGGGCCTAATGAAAAACTGTTTTTT. Amino acid sequence: CASSRGPNEKLFF. Variable domain in full (rest from reference TRBV14 and TRBJ1-4): EAGVTQFPSHSVIEKGQTVTLRCDPISGHDNLYWYRRVMGKEIKFLLHFVKESKQDESGMPNNRFLAERTGGTYSTLKVQPAELEDSGVYFCASSRGPNEKLFFGSGTQLSVL.

CDR3 nucleotide sequence: TGCGCCAGCAGCTTGGTCGGGACTAGCGGGCACAATGAGCAGTTCTTC. Amino acids: CASSLVGTSGHNEQFF. The chain couples TRBV5-1 to TRBJ2-1; 12 bases agree with TRBD2. This CDR3 has 16 residues. V trimming: 0 bases; J trimming: 5 bases; junction bases outside the gene matches: 3. Germline V lookup: CDR1 SGHRS, CDR2 YFSETQ.

This clone was detected a few times. CDR3 loop: CASSESKGGTEAFF. The DNA for the CDR3 is TGCGCCAGCAGTGAGTCGAAGGGGGGGACTGAAGCTTTCTTT. The genes are TRBV10-2 and TRBJ1-1; tentatively, D is TRBD1 (6 bases). Between the trimmed V and J ends, which lost 0 bases and 5 bases, there was a span of 10 bases. Looked up from germline, CDR1 is WSHSY and CDR2 is SAAADI. The CDR3 contains 14 residues.

This chain connects TRBV7-2 to TRBJ2-7; 7 bases are a match to TRBD1. Germline values: CDR1 SGHTA, CDR2 FQGNSA. After removal of 5 bases from V and 6 bases from J, the junction contained 7 bases not matched to a gene. The CDR3 has 13 residues. This CDR3 is CASSVDRDTEQYF. The DNA for the CDR3 is TGTGCCAGCAGCGTCGACAGGGACACCGAGCAGTACTTC.

This clone has just one count. The chain links TRBV29-1 to TRBJ1-2; 7 nucleotides align to TRBD1. The CDR3 totals 14 residues. With 6 bases clipped from V and 2 bases from J, the junction kept 9 bases outside the gene matches. Germline V gene sequence: CDR1 SQVTM, CDR2 ANQGSEA. The DNA of the CDR3 is TGCAGCGTCCGAGAGGGGGCATCGAACTATGGCTACACCTTC. Protein sequence: CSVREGASNYGYTF.

The V call is TRBV5-4, the J call TRBJ2-1; D perhaps matches TRBD2 (7 bases). In germline, CDR1 is SGHNT, CDR2 YYREEE (reference sequence). There are 16 residues in the CDR3. Deletions cut 3 bases from V and 0 bases from J, with 13 bases between. CDR3 sequence (DNA): TGTGCCAGCAGCTCGGGGGGCGGGAGCTCCTACAATGAGCAGTTCTTC. It yields the protein CASSSGGGSSYNEQFF.

The CDR3: CASSRRDGPTYTDTQYF. The CDR3 nucleotides read TGTGCCAGCAGCAGGAGGGACGGGCCCACTTACACAGATACGCAGTATTTT. This sequence joins TRBV9 and TRBJ2-3; possibly TRBD2 for D (6 bases). Trimming took off 4 bases at V and 2 bases at J, with 20 bases between the two ends. This CDR3 region has 17 residues. Germline assignment: CDR1 SGDLS and CDR2 YYNGEE.

Here the CDR3 reads CASSDPSQGWDIQYF. CDR3 DNA sequence: TGTGCCAGTAGTGACCCCTCACAGGGTTGGGACATTCAGTACTTC. The V call is TRBV19, the J call TRBJ2-4; D might be TRBD1 (6 bases). In germline, CDR1 is LNHDA, CDR2 SQIVND (reference sequence). With 5 bases removed from V and 8 bases from J, the gap between germline ends came to 19 bases. CDR3 length: 15 amino acids.

CDR3 sequence reads: CASTSTGLESNEQFF. In DNA, the CDR3 is TGTGCCAGCACCTCAACGGGACTGGAGTCCAATGAGCAGTTCTTC. V and J are TRBV2 and TRBJ2-1, with D possibly matching TRBD2 (6 bases). Germline CDR1 is SNHLY and CDR2 is FYNNEI. V shed 7 bases and J shed 6 bases, with 19 bases lying between them. The CDR3 has 15 residues.

The chain combines TRBV6-1 with TRBJ1-2; D is perhaps TRBD1 (5 bases). Per germline, CDR1 MNHNS and CDR2 SASEGT. With 8 bases removed from V and 6 bases from J, the gap between germline ends came to 13 bases. The CDR3 has 12 residues. DNA of the CDR3: TGTGCCAGCGGGGGGGGTTTTCATGGCTACACCTTC. It translates to CASGGGFHGYTF.